The clone carrying this T cell receptor (beta chain) was counted only a few times. Its antigen is not identified. The data were obtained in a study of blood T cells in healthy people across ages. With a J-beta primer mix and a sample-barcoded 5' primer, a second PCR ran 7 to 11 cycles. No fewer than 3 million CDR3-containing paired-end reads came from each sample. Each CDR3 protein gets one entry after TCRdb re-called the 5' RACE reads with MiXCR. The top ten hold roughly 3.4% of the sample, which has under 800,000 distinct CDR3 sequences, roughly 21% seen once. The study's findings and limits: Both naive CD4+ cell counts and diversity were greater in long-lived donors than in aged donors.

Isolated per sample were at least 6 million PBMCs. The ends were cut back, 10 bases at V and 1 base at J, with 16 bases in the middle. CDR1 is SNHLY, CDR2 FYNNEI, per germline. The CDR3 is made up of 14 amino acids. The TCR was taken from an older man in good health. The chain couples TRBV2 to TRBJ2-5; a possible D gene is TRBD2 (6 bases). Sequencing was done on a sample of blood. The CDR3 here is CATTRGTPQETQYF. The CDR3 nucleotides read TGTGCCACCACTCGCGGGACCCCCCAAGAGACCCAGTACTTC.